Shown below are 22 T cell receptor beta chains from a single sample sequenced in a study of PD-1 blockade in classical Hodgkin lymphoma. The assay was immunoSEQ multiplex PCR, and TCRdb's table has in-frame clones only and misses some. The repertoire holds about 85,000 clones, with nearly 95% as singletons. Every patient experienced relapse after autologous stem cell transplantation, and brentuximab vedotin exposure varied. The material sequenced was peripheral blood mononuclear cells (PBMCs), taken before the second cycle of nivolumab. The origin of the receptors is a human donor with classical Hodgkin lymphoma.

The V call is TRBV6-6, the J call TRBJ2-7; TRBD2 matches 9 bases. CDR3 length: 16 residues. Germline V gene sequence: CDR1 MNHNY, CDR2 SVGAGI (reference sequence). The J segment lost 2 bases and the V segment lost 3 bases, leaving 8 bases of the junction unmatched. The CDR3 sequence is CASSYFGSGSAYEQYF. The CDR3 nucleotides read TGTGCCAGCAGTTATTTCGGTAGCGGGAGCGCCTACGAGCAGTACTTC.

The chain has TRBV28 and TRBJ1-4; D gene ambiguous. Looked up from germline, CDR1 is MDHEN and CDR2 is SYDVKM. The CDR3 sequence is 14 residues long. V dropped 7 bases and J dropped 4 bases, with 13 bases sitting between them. CDR3 bases: TGTGCCAGCAATGAGGCACACTTTAATGAAAAACTGTTTTTT. It specifies CASNEAHFNEKLFF.

The chain combines TRBV6-1 with TRBJ2-1; tentative D call: TRBD1 (5 bases). The CDR3 is made up of 14 amino acids. Germline V lookup: CDR1 MNHNS, CDR2 SASEGT. Trimming took off 2 bases at V and 7 bases at J, with 12 bases between the two ends. The CDR3 loop reads CASSELSGMNEQFF. In DNA form, the CDR3 reads TGTGCCAGCAGTGAACTTTCAGGGATGAATGAGCAGTTCTTC.

The chain combines TRBV14 with TRBJ2-7; maybe TRBD1 (6 bases). V was trimmed by 9 bases and J by 0 bases, leaving 30 bases between them. The length of the CDR3 is 19 residues. Germline V lookup: CDR1 SGHDN, CDR2 FVKESK. The CDR3 region has the DNA TGTGCCAGGCCTCCAAGTCCGGGCCCCAACAGGGTTATCTCCTACGAGCAGTACTTC. Translation: CARPPSPGPNRVISYEQYF.

V is TRBV21-1 and J is TRBJ2-3. TRBV21-1 is flagged as a pseudogene. CDR3 length: 18 amino acids. CDR3: CASSKEGRGGGSTDTQYF. The CDR3 nucleotides are TGTGCCAGCAGCAAAGAGGGGCGGGGAGGGGGCAGCACAGATACGCAGTATTTT.

This clone was recorded only once. The V call is TRBV6-1, the J call TRBJ1-5; no clear D. Germline V gives CDR1 MNHNS, CDR2 SASEGT. With 3 bases removed from V and 7 bases from J, the gap between germline ends came to 10 bases. The CDR3 spans 13 residues. The CDR3 nucleotides read TGTGCCAGCAGTGAGCTGGGGAAGCAGCCCCAGCATTTT. Translated, it gives CASSELGKQPQHF.

This chain uses TRBV27 with TRBJ2-1, with 12 bases fitting TRBD2. Germline CDR1 is MNHEY and CDR2 is SMNVEV (reference sequence). CDR3 length: 19 residues. Losses at the gene ends were 0 bases for V and 5 bases for J; bases not matched to a gene: 11. This CDR3 is CASSLSGLAGLISHNEQFF. Written as DNA, the CDR3 is TGTGCCAGCAGTTTATCGGGACTAGCGGGCCTCATCAGCCACAATGAGCAGTTCTTC.

The V and J genes are TRBV29-1 and TRBJ2-6, with a possible D match to TRBD1 (6 bases). V lost 4 bases and J 3 bases, leaving 22 bases between the germline ends. The CDR3 sequence is 18 residues long. Looked up from germline, CDR1 is SQVTM and CDR2 is ANQGSEA. The CDR3 here is CSVVGQLYDHLGANVLTF. CDR3 sequence (DNA): TGCAGCGTTGTTGGACAGCTCTACGACCACCTTGGGGCCAACGTCCTGACTTTC.

The chain carries TRBV13 and TRBJ1-1; D not certain. V was pared by 6 bases and J by 1 base, with 9 bases between. CDR1 PRHDT and CDR2 FYEKMQ come from the germline V gene (reference sequence). CDR3 length: 13 residues. Here the CDR3 reads CASRGSGNTEAFF. DNA for the CDR3: TGTGCCAGCAGGGGTTCCGGGAACACTGAAGCTTTCTTT.

V usage is TRBV19 and J usage is TRBJ2-3; 10 nucleotides line up with TRBD1. J lost 6 bases, V lost 6 bases, and 6 bases had no gene match. Germline V gene sequence: CDR1 LNHDA, CDR2 SQIVND (reference sequence). The length of the CDR3 is 14 residues. CDR3 amino acids: CASSGDRGADTQYF. CDR3 nucleotide sequence: TGTGCCAGTAGCGGGGACAGGGGCGCCGATACGCAGTATTTT.

The chain joins TRBV19 to TRBJ2-3, with TRBD1 as a possible D gene (5 bases). V gave up 6 bases and J gave up 2 bases, with 12 bases separating them. Germline V gives CDR1 LNHDA, CDR2 SQIVND (reference sequence). The CDR3 contains 14 residues. The CDR3 sequence: CASSLTETTDTQYF. CDR3 DNA sequence: TGTGCCAGTAGCCTGACAGAGACCACAGATACGCAGTATTTT.

As for this clone: The same CDR3 also results from other DNA sequences found in this sample. This rearrangement joins TRBV9 to TRBJ1-3; D unclear. Trimming stripped 7 bases from V and 7 bases from J, with 6 bases between. Germline-derived CDR1 and CDR2 are SGDLS and YYNGEE. The CDR3 sequence is 10 residues long. In nucleotides, the CDR3 is TGTGCCAGCTCGGGCAACACCATATATTTT. Translated, it gives CASSGNTIYF.

This chain links TRBV27 with TRBJ2-7, with TRBD2 identical over 9 bases. Germline V lookup: CDR1 MNHEY, CDR2 SMNVEV (reference sequence). There are 17 residues in the CDR3. With V trimmed by 5 bases and J by 4 bases, 15 bases remained unmatched. CDR3: CASSPPIFSGSGYEQYF. CDR3 in DNA: TGTGCCAGCAGTCCCCCGATCTTTAGCGGGAGTGGGTACGAGCAGTACTTC.

The chain joins TRBV4-1 to TRBJ2-5, with D uncertain. The CDR3 contains 13 residues. Between the trimmed V and J ends, which lost 8 bases and 2 bases, there was a span of 12 bases. Per the germline V gene, CDR1 is MGHRA and CDR2 is YSYEKL. This chain's CDR3 is CASRSYLQETQYF. The DNA of the CDR3 is TGCGCCAGCCGTTCCTACCTGCAAGAGACCCAGTACTTC.

The rearrangement uses TRBV6-1 and TRBJ2-1; the match to TRBD1 covers 8 bases. V lost 5 bases and J lost 3; bases outside the gene matches: 6. The germline gives CDR1 MNHNS, CDR2 SASEGT. The CDR3 is 15 residues long. The CDR3 here is CASSHRGNIYNEQFF. The CDR3, as DNA: TGTGCCAGCAGTCACAGGGGGAACATCTACAATGAGCAGTTCTTC.

V is TRBV9 and J is TRBJ2-2; D gene unclear. Germline values: CDR1 SGDLS, CDR2 YYNGEE. The germline V and J ends were trimmed by 4 bases and 8 bases, with 6 bases remaining between them. CDR3 length equals 11 residues. The CDR3 bases are TGTGCCAGCAGCAGTCTTGGGGAGCTGTTTTTT. It specifies CASSSLGELFF.

The chain links TRBV7-3 to TRBJ2-5, with 7 bases identical to TRBD2. CDR3 size: 15 residues. The ends lost 2 bases at V and 2 bases at J; junction bases unmatched: 5. Germline assignment: CDR1 SGHTA and CDR2 FQGTGA. The CDR3 region is CASSLGTSVQETQYF. Written as DNA, the CDR3 is TGTGCCAGCAGCTTAGGCACTAGCGTTCAAGAGACCCAGTACTTC. Variable domain in full (rest from reference TRBV7-3 and TRBJ2-5): GAGVSQTPSNKVTEKGKYVELRCDPISGHTALYWYRQSLGQGPEFLIYFQGTGAADDSGLPNDRFFAVRPEGSVSTLKIQRTERGDSAVYLCASSLGTSVQETQYFGPGTRLLVL.

This chain uses TRBV30 with TRBJ1-2; D is possibly TRBD1 (5 bases). The CDR3 has 17 residues. Germline V lookup: CDR1 GTSNPN, CDR2 SVGIG (reference sequence). Trimming shortened V by 1 base and J by 7 bases, and 25 bases separated the two germline ends. The CDR3 nucleotides read TGTGCCTGGAGTGGGGGATTTAGGCAGGGAAGGCTCCTTGGCTACACCTTC. Its protein product is CAWSGGFRQGRLLGYTF. The full variable domain, completed using reference TRBV30 and TRBJ1-2, is SQTIHQWPATLVQPVGSPLSLECTVEGTSNPNLYWYRQAAGRGLQLLFYSVGIGQISSEVPQNLSASRPQDRQFILSSKKLLLSDSGFYLCAWSGGFRQGRLLGYTFGSGTRLTVV.

The gene calls are TRBV6-1 and TRBJ2-7, with 9 bases aligning to TRBD2. CDR3 length: 14 amino acids. The V gene's germline CDR1 is MNHNS and CDR2 SASEGT. Losses at the gene ends were 4 bases for V and 5 bases for J; bases not matched to a gene: 6. CDR3 protein: CASSVPAGGDEQYF. Here the CDR3 DNA reads TGTGCCAGCAGTGTCCCAGCGGGAGGAGACGAGCAGTACTTC.

The rearrangement uses TRBV7-9 and TRBJ2-1; TRBD2 aligns across 7 bases. The germline gives CDR1 SEHNR, CDR2 FQNEAQ (reference sequence). V was pared by 4 bases and J by 6 bases, with 15 bases of the junction left unmatched. The CDR3 spans 17 residues. The CDR3 sequence is CASSSVGGGFHANEQFF. The CDR3 coding sequence is TGTGCCAGCAGCTCGGTCGGGGGAGGGTTCCACGCCAATGAGCAGTTCTTC.

J is TRBJ1-5 and V is TRBV30; TRBD1 matches at 10 bases. With V trimmed by 4 bases and J by 4 bases, 7 bases remained unmatched. The CDR3 is made up of 15 amino acids. CDR1 is GTSNPN and CDR2 is SVGIG in the germline V gene (reference sequence). The CDR3 spells CAWNDRGLSNQPQHF. In DNA form, the CDR3 reads TGTGCCTGGAACGACAGGGGGCTGAGTAATCAGCCCCAGCATTTT.

The chain uses TRBV6-6 and TRBJ1-2; D is perhaps TRBD1 (5 bases). The CDR3 length is 14 residues. The germline CDR1 and CDR2 sequences are MNHNY and SVGAGI (reference sequence). Trimming left V 0 bases short and J 6 bases short, with 11 bases between. As DNA, the CDR3 is TGTGCCAGCAGTTACTCTGGGGGGATGAATGGCTACACCTTC. This translates into CASSYSGGMNGYTF.